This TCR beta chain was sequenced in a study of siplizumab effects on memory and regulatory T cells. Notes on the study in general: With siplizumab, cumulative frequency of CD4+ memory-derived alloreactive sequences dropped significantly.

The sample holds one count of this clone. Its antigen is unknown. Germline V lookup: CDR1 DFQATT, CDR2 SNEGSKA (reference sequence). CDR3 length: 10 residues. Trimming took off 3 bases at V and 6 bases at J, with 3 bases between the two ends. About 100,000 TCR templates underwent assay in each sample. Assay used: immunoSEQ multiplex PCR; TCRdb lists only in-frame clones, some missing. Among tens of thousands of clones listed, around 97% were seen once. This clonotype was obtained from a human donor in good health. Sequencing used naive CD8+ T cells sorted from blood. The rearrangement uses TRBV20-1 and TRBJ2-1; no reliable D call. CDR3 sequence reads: CSASFNEQFF. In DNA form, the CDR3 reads TGCAGTGCTAGCTTCAATGAGCAGTTCTTC.